This paragraph covers one T cell receptor (beta chain) sequence. TCRdb keeps only in-frame clones here, not all; method: immunoSEQ multiplex PCR. This table holds fewer than 45,000 clones, 75% to 90% found once. This entry comes from a study of sequential checkpoint blockade in melanoma. Study as a whole: First-line arms were nivolumab then ipilimumab, or the reverse, randomized 1:1. Both treatment sequences were followed by maintenance nivolumab.

The CDR3 runs to 13 residues. Germline CDR1 WSHSY, CDR2 SAAADI. Trimming cost V 8 bases and J 0 bases, with 11 bases left between them. Documented treatment: randomized to nivolumab then ipilimumab (arm A) or the reverse (arm B). No patient had prior DNA-damaging chemotherapy. PBMC sorting kept live CD3+CD8+ cells without CD19 or CD56. The chain links TRBV10-2 to TRBJ2-7; no clear D. The input for sequencing was CD8+ T cells sorted from blood (inferred from file names), taken from a patient given nivolumab and ipilimumab in sequence. This sequence originates from a human donor with melanoma. As DNA, the CDR3 is TGCGCCAGCTCTACGAACCCCTCCTACGAGCAGTACTTC. Its protein is CASSTNPSYEQYF.